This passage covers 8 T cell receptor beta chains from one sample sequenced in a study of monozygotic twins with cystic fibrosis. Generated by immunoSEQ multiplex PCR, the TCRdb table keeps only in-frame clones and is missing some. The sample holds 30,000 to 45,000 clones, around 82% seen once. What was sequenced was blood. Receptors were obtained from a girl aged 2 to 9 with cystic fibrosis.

The CDR3: CASSQDWSVVGDATQYF. CDR3 sequence (DNA): TGCGCCAGCAGCCAAGATTGGAGCGTTGTGGGGGATGCGACCCAGTACTTC. The chain carries TRBV4-3 and TRBJ2-5; D is tentatively TRBD1 or TRBD2 (5 bases each). CDR1 and CDR2 from the germline V gene are LGHNA and YSLEER. Trimming shortened V by 0 bases and J by 7 bases, and 21 bases separated the two germline ends. CDR3 length: 17 residues.

DNA for the CDR3: TGTGCCAGCAGCGACGGACAGGCGAACACTGAAGCTTTCTTT. It encodes CASSDGQANTEAFF. The chain recombines TRBV5-6 with TRBJ1-1, with 7 bases matching TRBD1. Germline values: CDR1 SGHDT, CDR2 YYEEEE. The CDR3 spans 14 residues. Trimming removed 4 bases from V and 1 base from J; junction bases left unmatched: 4.

In DNA form, the CDR3 reads TGTGCCAGCAGCCAAGTCGGCGGGGGGCGCACAGATACGCAGTATTTT. Protein sequence: CASSQVGGGRTDTQYF. The chain employs TRBV5-4 and TRBJ2-3; TRBD2 aligns across 8 bases. The J segment lost 1 base and the V segment lost 4 bases, leaving 8 bases of the junction unmatched. The length of the CDR3 is 16 residues. The germline gives CDR1 SGHNT, CDR2 YYREEE (reference sequence).

The CDR3 nucleotides read TGTGCCAGGGGGGATGCCAATAAGGAGACCCAGTACTTC. It specifies CARGDANKETQYF. The rearrangement links TRBV7-9 to TRBJ2-5, with D tentatively TRBD1 or TRBD2 (5 bases each). The CDR3 has 13 amino acids. Germline V CDR1 and CDR2: SEHNR, FQNEAQ (reference sequence). The ends were cut back, 9 bases at V and 5 bases at J, with 16 bases in the middle.

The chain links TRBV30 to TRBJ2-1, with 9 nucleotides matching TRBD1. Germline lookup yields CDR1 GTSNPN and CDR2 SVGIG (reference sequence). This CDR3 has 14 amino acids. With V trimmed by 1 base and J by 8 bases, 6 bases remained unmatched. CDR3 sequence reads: CAWSAGTGMDEQFF. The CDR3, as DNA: TGTGCCTGGAGTGCCGGGACAGGGATGGATGAGCAGTTCTTC.

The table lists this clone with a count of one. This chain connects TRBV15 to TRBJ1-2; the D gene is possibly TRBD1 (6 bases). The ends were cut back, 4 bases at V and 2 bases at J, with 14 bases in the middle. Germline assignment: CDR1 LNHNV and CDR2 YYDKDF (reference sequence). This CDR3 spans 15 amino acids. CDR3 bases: TGTGCCACCAGCACCAGGACAGCAAGCAACTATGGCTACACCTTC. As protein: CATSTRTASNYGYTF.

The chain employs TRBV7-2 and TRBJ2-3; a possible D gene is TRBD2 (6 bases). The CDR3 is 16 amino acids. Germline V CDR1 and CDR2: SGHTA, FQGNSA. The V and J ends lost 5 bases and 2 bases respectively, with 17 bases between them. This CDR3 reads CASSARSGPATDTQYF. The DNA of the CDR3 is TGTGCCAGCAGCGCTCGAAGCGGGCCGGCCACAGATACGCAGTATTTT.

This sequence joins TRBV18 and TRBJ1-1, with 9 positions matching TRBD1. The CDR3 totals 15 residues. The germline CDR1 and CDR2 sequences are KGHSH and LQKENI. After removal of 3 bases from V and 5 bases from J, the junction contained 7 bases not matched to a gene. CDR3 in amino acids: CASSPLGQGRTEAFF. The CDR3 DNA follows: TGTGCCAGCTCACCCCTCGGACAGGGGAGGACTGAAGCTTTCTTT.